One sample yielded the 18 T cell receptor beta chains listed below, sequenced in a study of blood T cell repertoires in COVID-19 (dated by TCRdb to between 2020 and 2021). Library creation used the immunoSEQ multiplex PCR assay. Entries here come from immuneACCESS through TCRdb and include only in-frame sequences with V and J called. Some clones fail to appear in such tables; in the studies checked, an unresolved V gene covers under half of the shortfall, and the cause of the remainder is unknown. The sample profile shows about 210,000 clones; approximately 87% of them were found once. The ten largest account for about 0.81% of the sample. Material for sequencing was peripheral blood. The source of these receptors is a woman in her seventies with acute or convalescent COVID-19.

The chain uses TRBV28 and TRBJ1-5; TRBD1 is a possible D gene (5 bases). Deletions cut 5 bases from V and 2 bases from J, with 13 bases between. Germline V lookup: CDR1 MDHEN, CDR2 SYDVKM. The length of the CDR3 is 15 residues. The CDR3 coding sequence is TGTGCCAGCAGTCCGTCTGGCAGGGGCAATCAGCCCCAGCATTTT. It is translated as CASSPSGRGNQPQHF.

A word on this clone: At one boundary the junction diverges from the germline segment, which might be a read error. The chain links TRBV7-7 to TRBJ2-5, with 9 positions matching TRBD2. CDR3 size: 14 residues. The germline V gene has CDR1 SSHAT and CDR2 FNYEAQ (reference sequence). The CDR3 nucleotides are TGTGCTAGCAGCCACCTAGCGGGGCAAGAGACCCAGTACTTC. Its translation is CASSHLAGQETQYF.

This chain connects TRBV5-6 to TRBJ1-5, with D unresolved. This CDR3 has 16 amino acids. V was shortened by 4 bases and J by 0 bases, with 14 bases between the two germline ends. Germline lookup yields CDR1 SGHDT and CDR2 YYEEEE. The CDR3, as DNA: TGTGCCAGCAGCAAGAGGGCGGGCATTAGCAATCAGCCCCAGCATTTT. This codes for CASSKRAGISNQPQHF.

This sequence joins TRBV5-6 and TRBJ2-2; TRBD1 aligns across 12 bases. With 0 bases clipped from V and 2 bases from J, the junction kept 2 bases outside the gene matches. The CDR3 is 17 residues long. Germline V gene lookup returns CDR1 SGHDT and CDR2 YYEEEE. CDR3 sequence (DNA): TGTGCCAGCAGCTTGGGCGGGACAGGGGGCAACACCGGGGAGCTGTTTTTT. It codes for CASSLGGTGGNTGELFF.

This chain connects TRBV7-3 to TRBJ1-3; a weak D match, TRBD1 (6 bases). V lost 4 bases to trimming and J lost 2 bases, with 6 bases between them. In germline, CDR1 is SGHTA, CDR2 FQGTGA. This CDR3 comprises 13 residues. CDR3 nucleotides: TGTGCCAGCAGCTACAGGGCTGGAAACACCATATATTTT. Translated, it gives CASSYRAGNTIYF.

This chain uses TRBV7-2 with TRBJ2-4; D not certain. The V end lost 0 bases, the J end lost 3 bases, and 6 bases lay between the germline ends. This CDR3 is built from 14 residues. In germline, CDR1 is SGHTA, CDR2 FQGNSA. The CDR3 nucleotides read TGTGCCAGCAGCTTAGCGGGCCTCAAAAACATTCAGTACTTC. It yields the protein CASSLAGLKNIQYF.

This clone was picked up a small number of times. J is TRBJ1-5 and V is TRBV19; unclear D gene. Germline CDR1 is LNHDA and CDR2 is SQIVND (reference sequence). The length of the CDR3 is 15 residues. V lost 4 bases to trimming and J lost 6 bases, with 16 bases between them. CDR3 protein: CASSSPRGAGQPQHF. CDR3 nucleotides: TGTGCCAGTAGTAGCCCGCGGGGTGCAGGTCAGCCCCAGCATTTT.

This chain joins TRBV18 and TRBJ2-3, with 10 bases aligning to TRBD2. Germline CDR1 is KGHSH and CDR2 is LQKENI. V shed 6 bases and J 7 bases; nucleotides not matched to a gene: 10. This CDR3 is 15 amino acids long. CDR3 protein: CASSLTSGVDYTQYF. CDR3 DNA: TGTGCCAGCTCGCTTACTAGCGGGGTTGATTATACGCAGTATTTT.

In its sample, this clone was seen once. The chain links TRBV7-2 to TRBJ1-1, with D possibly matching TRBD1 (5 bases). Germline values: CDR1 SGHTA, CDR2 FQGNSA. CDR3 size: 14 residues. Trimming took off 6 bases at V and 4 bases at J, with 15 bases between the two ends. This CDR3 reads CASSLWARGTEAFF. Here the CDR3 DNA reads TGTGCCAGCAGTCTCTGGGCAAGGGGCACTGAAGCTTTCTTT.

This chain connects TRBV4-2 to TRBJ2-1, with 7 bases lining up with TRBD2. This CDR3 comprises 15 residues. V shed 0 bases and J 4 bases; nucleotides not matched to a gene: 3. CDR1 LGHNA and CDR2 YNFKEQ come from the germline V gene. For the CDR3, the DNA is TGTGCCAGCAGCCAAGAAAATAGCGGGTACAATGAGCAGTTCTTC. Protein sequence: CASSQENSGYNEQFF.

This sequence joins TRBV19 and TRBJ2-2, with D possibly being TRBD1 (6 bases). The CDR3 sequence is 13 residues long. Per the germline V gene, CDR1 is LNHDA and CDR2 is SQIVND (reference sequence). The V and J ends lost 3 bases and 5 bases respectively, with 7 bases between them. The CDR3 nucleotides are TGTGCCAGTAGTATTAGGGGGACCGGGGAGCTGTTTTTT. Translating it yields CASSIRGTGELFF.

This chain links TRBV5-4 with TRBJ2-6; TRBD2 matches at 7 bases. The CDR3 has 19 amino acids. With 4 bases clipped from V and 2 bases from J, the junction kept 15 bases outside the gene matches. In germline, CDR1 is SGHNT, CDR2 YYREEE (reference sequence). CDR3 in DNA: TGTGCCAGCAGCCGCGGGGCGGGAGACATTCGAGCTGGGGCCAACGTCCTGACTTTC. Translating gives CASSRGAGDIRAGANVLTF.

This clone was counted between two and nine times. This chain links TRBV24-1 with TRBJ1-2; TRBD1 is a possible D gene (5 bases). The CDR3 extends over 14 amino acids. V lost 5 bases to trimming and J lost 4 bases, with 13 bases between them. Germline V gene lookup returns CDR1 KGHDR and CDR2 SFDVKD. The DNA for the CDR3 is TGTGCCACCAGTGGCGGGACTGAGCTCTATGGCTACACCTTC. As protein: CATSGGTELYGYTF.

The gene calls are TRBV19 and TRBJ1-2; 10 bases are shared with TRBD1. The germline CDR1 and CDR2 sequences are LNHDA and SQIVND (reference sequence). V trimming: 6 bases; J trimming: 5 bases; junction bases outside the gene matches: 9. The CDR3 runs to 15 residues. CDR3 in DNA: TGTGCCAGTAGCTGGGACAGGGGACGGCGTTATGGCTACACCTTC. Encoded protein: CASSWDRGRRYGYTF.

The chain has TRBV7-2 and TRBJ2-5; TRBD2 agrees at 7 bases. The CDR3 loop spans 15 amino acids. Unmatched junction bases numbered 6, after V lost 1 base and J lost 4 bases. Looked up from germline, CDR1 is SGHTA and CDR2 is FQGNSA. CDR3 sequence: CASSLGGRDGETQYF. CDR3 nucleotide sequence: TGTGCCAGCAGCTTAGGTGGGAGGGACGGAGAGACCCAGTACTTC.

V is TRBV7-3 and J is TRBJ1-4; 7 bases are shared with TRBD1. V dropped 2 bases and J dropped 6; count of bases not matched to a gene: 0. The CDR3 has 13 residues. Per germline, CDR1 SGHTA and CDR2 FQGTGA. The CDR3 nucleotides read TGTGCCAGCAGCTTAGACAGGGATGAAAAACTGTTTTTT. Its translation is CASSLDRDEKLFF.

The chain has TRBV13 and TRBJ1-4; the match to TRBD1 covers 11 bases. CDR3 length: 15 residues. After removal of 5 bases from V and 8 bases from J, the junction contained 7 bases not matched to a gene. Germline CDR1 reads PRHDT; CDR2 reads FYEKMQ (reference sequence). For the CDR3, the DNA is TGTGCCAGCAGCCTTCGGACAGGGGGCGGAGAAAAACTGTTTTTT. Translation: CASSLRTGGGEKLFF. The full variable domain, rest sourced from reference TRBV13 and TRBJ1-4, is AAGVIQSPRHLIKEKRETATLKCYPIPRHDTVYWYQQGPGQDPQFLISFYEKMQSDKGSIPDRFSAQQFSDYHSELNMSSLELGDSALYFCASSLRTGGGEKLFFGSGTQLSVL.

The V and J genes are TRBV10-3 and TRBJ1-4, with D possibly being TRBD1 (5 bases). Between the trimmed V and J ends, which lost 10 bases and 5 bases, there was a span of 14 bases. The germline V gene encodes CDR1 ENHRY and CDR2 SYGVKD. The CDR3 totals 13 residues. In DNA form, the CDR3 reads TGTGCCACCCGGGGGACGGAGAATGAAAAACTGTTTTTT. Amino acid sequence: CATRGTENEKLFF.